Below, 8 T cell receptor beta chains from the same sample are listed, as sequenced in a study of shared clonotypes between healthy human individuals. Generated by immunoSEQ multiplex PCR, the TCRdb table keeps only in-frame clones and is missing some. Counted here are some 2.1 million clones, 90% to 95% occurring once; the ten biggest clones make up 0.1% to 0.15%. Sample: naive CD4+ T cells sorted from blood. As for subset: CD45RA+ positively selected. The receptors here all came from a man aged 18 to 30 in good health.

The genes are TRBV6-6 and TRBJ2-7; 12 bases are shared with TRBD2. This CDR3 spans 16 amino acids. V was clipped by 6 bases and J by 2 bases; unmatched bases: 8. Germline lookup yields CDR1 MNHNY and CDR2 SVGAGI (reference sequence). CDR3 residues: CASSWTSGIRTYEQYF. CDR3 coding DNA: TGTGCCAGCAGCTGGACTAGCGGGATTCGGACCTACGAGCAGTACTTC.

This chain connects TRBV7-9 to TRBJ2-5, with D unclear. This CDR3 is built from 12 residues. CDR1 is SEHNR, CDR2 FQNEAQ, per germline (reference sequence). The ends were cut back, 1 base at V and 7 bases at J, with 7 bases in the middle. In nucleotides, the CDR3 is TGTGCCAGCAGCTTAGGGGTTGGGACCCAGTACTTC. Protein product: CASSLGVGTQYF.

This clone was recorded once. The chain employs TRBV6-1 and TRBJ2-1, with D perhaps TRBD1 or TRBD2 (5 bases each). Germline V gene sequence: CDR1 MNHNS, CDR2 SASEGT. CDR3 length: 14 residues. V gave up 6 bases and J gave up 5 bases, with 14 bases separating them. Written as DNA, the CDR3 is TGTGCCAGCAGGATCGAGGGGCTCCACAATGAGCAGTTCTTC. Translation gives CASRIEGLHNEQFF.

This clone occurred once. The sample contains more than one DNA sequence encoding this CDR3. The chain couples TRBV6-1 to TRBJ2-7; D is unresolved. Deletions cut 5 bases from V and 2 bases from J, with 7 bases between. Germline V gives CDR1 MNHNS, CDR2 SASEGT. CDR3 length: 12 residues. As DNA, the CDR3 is TGTGCCAGCAGTCCTCGAACCTACGAGCAGTACTTC. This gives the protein CASSPRTYEQYF.

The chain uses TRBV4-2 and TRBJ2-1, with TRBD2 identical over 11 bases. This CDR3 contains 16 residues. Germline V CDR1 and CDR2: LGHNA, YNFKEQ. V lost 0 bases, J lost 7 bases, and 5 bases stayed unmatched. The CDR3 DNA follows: TGTGCCAGCAGCCAAGATGGCCTAGCGGGGGGTAATGAGCAGTTCTTC. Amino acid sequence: CASSQDGLAGGNEQFF.

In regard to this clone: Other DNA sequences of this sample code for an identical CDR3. The CDR3 nucleotides read TGTGCCAGCAGAACTGGGACAGGGGGGAGCTATGGCTACACCTTC. The encoded protein is CASRTGTGGSYGYTF. This sequence joins TRBV6-5 and TRBJ1-2; TRBD1 matches 11 bases. CDR1 MNHEY and CDR2 SVGAGI come from the germline V gene. The CDR3 is 15 amino acids. V dropped 6 bases and J dropped 4; count of bases not matched to a gene: 7.

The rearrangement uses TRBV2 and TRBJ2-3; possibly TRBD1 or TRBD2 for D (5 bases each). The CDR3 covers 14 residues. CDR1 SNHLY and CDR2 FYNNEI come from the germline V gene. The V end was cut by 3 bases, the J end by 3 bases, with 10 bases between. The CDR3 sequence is CASSEGTATDTQYF. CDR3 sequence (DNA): TGTGCCAGCAGTGAGGGGACGGCGACAGATACGCAGTATTTT.

The CDR3 is CASSPGRGNEQFF. The CDR3 coding sequence is TGTGCCAGCAGCCCTGGACGAGGTAATGAGCAGTTCTTC. This sequence joins TRBV7-9 and TRBJ2-1; unclear D gene. Trimming cost V 5 bases and J 7 bases, with 12 bases left between them. Germline lookup yields CDR1 SEHNR and CDR2 FQNEAQ (reference sequence). This CDR3 contains 13 residues.